This T cell receptor (beta chain) was captured by sequencing in a study of OX40 agonist ivuxolimab in advanced cancers. A note on the overall study: The costimulatory receptor OX40 (CD134) was targeted by ivuxolimab, a fully human IgG2 agonistic monoclonal antibody. Intravenous ivuxolimab was administered to patients every 2 weeks at six dose levels: 0.01, 0.1, 0.3, 1.5, 3 and 10 mg/kg. Of the approximately 50 dose-escalation patients, hepatocellular carcinoma was present in around 19, melanoma in approximately 15, renal cell carcinoma in 9 and head and neck cancer in 9. The dose-escalation cohort was roughly 87% male with a mean age of roughly 60 years, ranging from about 23 to 85. Patients were allowed to have had prior anti-PD-1, anti-PD-L1 or anti-CTLA-4 therapy, and around two fifths of the dose-escalation patients had been treated with checkpoint inhibitors. Three dose-escalation patients achieved partial responses, one with hepatocellular carcinoma and two with cutaneous melanoma. Peripheral TCRbeta sequencing was intended to test whether TCR sequence diversity was altered and clonal T-cell expansion was caused by ivuxolimab. The monotherapy dose-escalation portion (N of about 49 patients) of the phase I ivuxolimab trial is reported in the paper. Overall results and qualifications from the work: Low levels of normalized T-cell clonal expansion were also seen in some patients who did not respond. In partial responders in the 0.1-3.0 mg/kg groups, normalized peripheral clonal expansion was found to be among the lowest, especially among CD8+ T cells. After ivuxolimab, CD8+ T cells had more expanded clones than CD4+ T cells on average. The antigen specificity of the clonally expanded peripheral T cells was not determined. At doses from 0.1 to 3.0 mg/kg, clonal expansion was seen in both CD4+ and CD8+ blood T cells between baseline and week 6.

Genomic DNA was extracted from sorted cells for sequencing of the TCRbeta CDR3 region. TCRbeta CDR3 regions were sequenced using the immunoSEQ Assay. The table was pulled from immuneACCESS by TCRdb, which kept in-frame rearrangements only. Such tables lose some clones; where checked, under half of the loss comes from unresolved V genes, and the rest has no known cause. Within this sample are 20,000 to 30,000 clones, with roughly 85% of them counted one time only. The biggest ten clones account for roughly 33% of the sample. Patients with a history of autoimmune disease or receiving systemic immunosuppression were excluded from the trial. Peripheral blood for TCR sequencing was collected from all dose cohorts at baseline, on cycle 4 day 1, and on cycle 7 day 1. Samples came from an open-label, multicenter, first-in-human phase I dose-escalation trial of ivuxolimab. Adults with locally advanced or metastatic melanoma, renal cell carcinoma, hepatocellular carcinoma or head and neck squamous cell carcinoma were enrolled in the trial. CD4+ and CD8+ T cells were sorted separately from peripheral blood before TCR sequencing.

Reading the germline V gene (reference sequence) gives CDR1 SEHNR and CDR2 FQNEAQ. The CDR3 measures 12 amino acids from cysteine to phenylalanine. The read is trimmed to its CDR3 DNA, 36 bases read in frame from base 1. Trimming removed 6 bases from V and 4 bases from J, leaving 10 bases between the germline ends. With regard to this clone: Its antigen is not yet known. Within one base of it there is no much larger clone, and no base qualities were kept.

The clonotype was recovered from an adult with an advanced solid tumor such as melanoma, head and neck, liver or kidney cancer. This sequence uses TRBV7-9 and TRBJ2-7, with the D gene too uncertain to name. The specimen comprised CD4+ or CD8+ T cells sorted from blood, sampled in a trial of the OX40 agonist ivuxolimab. For the CDR3, the sequence is CASSSDTYEQYF. The nucleotide sequence reads as follows: TGTGCCAGCAGTAGTGATACGTACGAGCAGTACTTC.